The 26 T cell receptor beta chains below come from one sample, sequenced in a study of response to subunit inactivated influenza vaccine. TCRdb passed the RT-PCR reads through MiXCR, listing each CDR3 protein once. The data show fewer than 400,000 distinct CDR3 sequences, around a fifth seen once. Here the sequenced sample was PBMCs from blood, taken 21 months after vaccination. These receptors were taken from a man aged 45 to 70 who received an inactivated influenza vaccine.

The rearrangement uses TRBV11-2 and TRBJ2-7; D remains unclear. V shed 3 bases and J shed 0 bases, with 18 bases lying between them. The CDR3 sequence is 17 residues long. The germline V gene encodes CDR1 SGHAT and CDR2 FQNNGV. The CDR3: CASSLASGRVSSYEQYF. Written as DNA, the CDR3 is TGTGCCAGCAGCTTGGCATCTGGTCGCGTTAGCTCCTACGAGCAGTACTTC.

This clonotype turned up a few times. The rearrangement uses TRBV20-1 and TRBJ2-7; D may be TRBD1 (5 bases). The CDR3 extends over 14 amino acids. The germline V and J ends were trimmed by 0 bases and 5 bases, with 14 bases remaining between them. Germline CDR1 is DFQATT and CDR2 is SNEGSKA (reference sequence). The CDR3 DNA reads as TGCAGTGCTAGAGACGGCAGGGTTAACGACGAGCAGTACTTC. This gives the protein CSARDGRVNDEQYF.

This clonotype has just a few counts. The chain carries TRBV3-1 and TRBJ2-3; TRBD1 is a possible D gene (5 bases). V gave up 4 bases and J gave up 4 bases, with 15 bases separating them. Germline CDR1 and CDR2: LGHDT and YNNKEL (reference sequence). The CDR3 consists of 15 residues. The CDR3 is CASSPSRGLSDTQYF. In nucleotides, the CDR3 is TGTGCCAGCAGCCCATCTAGGGGTTTGTCAGATACGCAGTATTTT.

The gene calls are TRBV20-1 and TRBJ2-7; 7 bases agree with TRBD2. V lost 1 base to trimming and J lost 2 bases; unmatched junction nucleotides: 5. Germline V lookup: CDR1 DFQATT, CDR2 SNEGSKA (reference sequence). This CDR3 is 14 amino acids long. The CDR3 DNA reads as TGCAGTGCTAGAGGGGGAGGGCAGACCTACGAGCAGTACTTC. Translation: CSARGGGQTYEQYF.

The chain uses TRBV9 and TRBJ2-7; 8 positions match TRBD2. The CDR3 sequence is 16 residues long. Germline V CDR1 and CDR2: SGDLS, YYNGEE. Trimming removed 3 bases from V and 0 bases from J; junction bases left unmatched: 8. The CDR3 is CASSASTSVYSYEQYF. CDR3 sequence (DNA): TGTGCCAGCAGCGCCTCGACTAGCGTCTACTCCTACGAGCAGTACTTC. Based on the CDR3 plus reference TRBV9 and TRBJ2-7, the full variable domain is DSGVTQTPKHLITATGQRVTLRCSPRSGDLSVYWYQQSLDQGLQFLIQYYNGEERAKGNILERFSAQQFPDLHSELNLSSLELGDSALYFCASSASTSVYSYEQYFGPGTRLTVT.

This clonotype was observed a handful of times. The chain recombines TRBV12-3 or TRBV12-4 with TRBJ2-7, with no clear D. The CDR3 is 15 amino acids. V was cut by 5 bases and J by 0 bases, with 14 bases left in between. CDR3 in amino acids: CASSERQATSYEQYF. DNA for the CDR3: TGTGCCAGCAGTGAGCGCCAGGCAACCTCCTACGAGCAGTACTTC.

The chain employs TRBV7-2 and TRBJ2-1; TRBD1 might be the D (6 bases). Germline V gene sequence: CDR1 SGHTA, CDR2 FQGNSA. CDR3 length equals 12 residues. With 6 bases removed from V and 6 bases from J, the gap between germline ends came to 9 bases. CDR3: CASSKGVNEQFF. CDR3 nucleotides: TGTGCCAGCAGTAAGGGGGTCAATGAGCAGTTCTTC.

This clonotype has at least ten counts. The rearrangement joins TRBV4-3 to TRBJ1-1; TRBD1 might be the D (5 bases). The CDR3 extends over 15 amino acids. The germline V gene has CDR1 LGHNA and CDR2 YSLEER. Trimming pared 4 bases from V and 0 bases from J, leaving 12 bases between. CDR3 residues: CASSPEQQVNTEAFF. The CDR3 nucleotides are TGCGCCAGCAGCCCCGAACAACAGGTGAACACTGAAGCTTTCTTT.

Ten or more counts support this clonotype. V and J are TRBV5-1 and TRBJ1-1; perhaps TRBD1 as D (5 bases). CDR3 length: 13 residues. The germline V and J ends were trimmed by 0 bases and 11 bases, with 14 bases remaining between them. Germline V CDR1 and CDR2: SGHRS, YFSETQ. The CDR3 DNA reads TGCGCCAGCAGCTTGGAAGCAGGGTTGCTGGCTTTCTTT. Its translation is CASSLEAGLLAFF.

The CDR3, as DNA: TGCAGTGCTAGACCGGGGGGCTACGAGCAGTACTTC. This sequence encodes CSARPGGYEQYF. The chain is built from TRBV20-1 and TRBJ2-7; 7 bases line up with TRBD2. This CDR3 has 12 amino acids. J lost 3 bases, V lost 2 bases, and 1 base had no gene match. Germline V CDR1 and CDR2: DFQATT, SNEGSKA (reference sequence).

This clonotype has a single count. The rearrangement uses TRBV4-3 and TRBJ2-3; TRBD2 matches 8 bases. The CDR3 extends over 14 amino acids. Trimming cost V 5 bases and J 1 base; bases outside gene matches: 2. Germline V CDR1 and CDR2: LGHNA, YSLEER. The CDR3 loop is CASSRAGGTDTQYF. The CDR3 nucleotides read TGCGCCAGCAGCAGAGCGGGGGGCACAGATACGCAGTATTTT.

This clonotype was counted a few times. The chain combines TRBV15 with TRBJ1-4; D unclear. Germline V gives CDR1 LNHNV, CDR2 YYDKDF (reference sequence). CDR3 length: 14 residues. Trimming took 3 bases from V and 0 from J, leaving 5 bases between them. The CDR3 sequence is CATSREATNEKLFF. In DNA form, the CDR3 reads TGTGCCACCAGCAGGGAGGCAACTAATGAAAAACTGTTTTTT.

This clonotype was observed a handful of times. The chain carries TRBV27 and TRBJ2-1; D possibly uses TRBD1 or TRBD2 (6 bases each). V was cut by 3 bases and J by 10 bases, with 13 bases left in between. Germline lookup yields CDR1 MNHEY and CDR2 SMNVEV (reference sequence). This CDR3 region has 13 residues. CDR3 in DNA: TGTGCCAGCAGTTTGATCAGGGGAGGCGAGCAGTTCTTC. It yields the protein CASSLIRGGEQFF.

This clonotype was counted only a few times. This chain uses TRBV3-1 with TRBJ1-2, with D possibly matching TRBD1 (5 bases). Germline V gene sequence: CDR1 LGHDT, CDR2 YNNKEL (reference sequence). The CDR3 runs to 15 residues. V was trimmed by 0 bases and J by 1 base, leaving 9 bases between them. For the CDR3, the DNA is TGTGCCAGCAGCCAAGATTGGGGCAGTAACTATGGCTACACCTTC. This translates into CASSQDWGSNYGYTF.

The rearrangement links TRBV4-1 to TRBJ2-3; TRBD2 matches 9 bases. V lost 3 bases and J lost 4; bases outside the gene matches: 8. The CDR3 is 16 residues long. Germline CDR1 reads MGHRA; CDR2 reads YSYEKL. The DNA of the CDR3 is TGCGCCAGCAGCCATCGCGGGAGGGAGAGGGCAGATACGCAGTATTTT. Its translation: CASSHRGRERADTQYF.

This rearrangement joins TRBV5-1 to TRBJ1-1; tentatively, D is TRBD1 (6 bases). The CDR3 sequence is 15 residues long. The V gene's germline CDR1 is SGHRS and CDR2 YFSETQ. V was trimmed by 0 bases and J by 5 bases, leaving 14 bases between them. The CDR3: CASSLDTGRGTEAFF. Here the CDR3 DNA reads TGCGCCAGCAGCTTGGATACTGGCAGGGGAACTGAAGCTTTCTTT.

This chain links TRBV29-1 with TRBJ1-2; D may be TRBD1 (6 bases). This CDR3 has 12 amino acids. V shed 2 bases and J shed 4 bases, with 8 bases lying between them. The germline V gene encodes CDR1 SQVTM and CDR2 ANQGSEA. CDR3 region: CSVETRGYGYTF. CDR3 DNA sequence: TGCAGCGTTGAAACCAGGGGCTATGGCTACACCTTC.

J is TRBJ2-5 and V is TRBV15; possibly TRBD1 or TRBD2 for D (5 bases each). V was clipped by 0 bases and J by 2 bases, with 13 bases between them. Germline V gene sequence: CDR1 LNHNV, CDR2 YYDKDF (reference sequence). This CDR3 comprises 16 residues. The CDR3, as DNA: TGTGCCACCAGCAGAGATGAGGGACCGTGGCAAGAGACCCAGTACTTC. Its translation is CATSRDEGPWQETQYF.

The rearrangement uses TRBV9 and TRBJ1-1; TRBD1 aligns across 7 bases. Germline lookup yields CDR1 SGDLS and CDR2 YYNGEE. V gave up 0 bases and J gave up 6 bases; unmatched junction bases: 8. CDR3 length equals 15 residues. CDR3 region: CASSVEGARPPEAFF. The CDR3 nucleotides are TGTGCCAGCAGCGTAGAGGGGGCGAGGCCCCCTGAAGCTTTCTTT.

This clonotype was picked up a small number of times. This chain links TRBV20-1 with TRBJ1-2, with 10 bases matching TRBD1. Per germline, CDR1 DFQATT and CDR2 SNEGSKA (reference sequence). This CDR3 has 15 residues. The J segment lost 4 bases and the V segment lost 6 bases, leaving 11 bases of the junction unmatched. The CDR3 spells CSAYRDRGRFYGYTF. The CDR3 nucleotides read TGCAGTGCCTACCGGGACAGGGGTCGATTCTATGGCTACACCTTC.

The gene calls are TRBV6-4 and TRBJ2-7, with 9 bases that match TRBD1. The CDR3 is 13 residues long. Unmatched junction bases numbered 7, after V lost 11 bases and J lost 2 bases. Per germline, CDR1 MRHNA and CDR2 SNTAGT. CDR3 DNA: TGTGCCGTCGGGACAGGGCATACCTACGAGCAGTACTTC. It codes for CAVGTGHTYEQYF.

V and J are TRBV25-1 and TRBJ2-2; 8 bases align to TRBD1. Germline assignment: CDR1 MGHDK and CDR2 SYGVNS. The CDR3 is made up of 14 amino acids. With 8 bases clipped from V and 5 bases from J, the junction kept 7 bases outside the gene matches. CDR3 bases: TGTGCCAGCTGCCCTACAGGGGGTACCGGGGAGCTGTTTTTT. Translating it yields CASCPTGGTGELFF. The full variable domain, in which reference TRBV25-1 and TRBJ2-2 provide the parts outside the CDR3, is EADIYQTPRYLVIGTGKKITLECSQTMGHDKMYWYQQDPGMELHLIHYSYGVNSTEKGDLSSESTVSRIRTEHFPLTLESARPSHTSQYLCASCPTGGTGELFFGEGSRLTVL.

CDR3 DNA sequence: TGTGCCAGCAGCCAGGTTGTCACAGATACGCAGTATTTT. It specifies CASSQVVTDTQYF. This rearrangement joins TRBV7-3 to TRBJ2-3; D is undetermined. In germline, CDR1 is SGHTA, CDR2 FQGTGA. V was shortened by 5 bases and J by 2 bases, with 8 bases between the two germline ends. The CDR3 totals 13 residues.

The CDR3 is CSAARTANTEAFF. CDR3 nucleotides: TGCAGTGCTGCCCGGACAGCGAACACTGAAGCTTTCTTT. J is TRBJ1-1 and V is TRBV20-1; D might be TRBD1 (6 bases). The CDR3 consists of 13 residues. The V and J ends lost 5 bases and 1 base respectively, with 11 bases between them. Germline V gene sequence: CDR1 DFQATT, CDR2 SNEGSKA (reference sequence).

This clonotype was detected only a few times. The genes are TRBV20-1 and TRBJ2-2; 7 nucleotides line up with TRBD2. V lost 6 bases, J lost 7 bases, and 8 bases stayed unmatched. The length of the CDR3 is 13 residues. Germline V gene data show CDR1 as DFQATT and CDR2 as SNEGSKA (reference sequence). CDR3 residues: CSARTSYVGELFF. CDR3 sequence (DNA): TGCAGTGCGAGGACTAGTTATGTCGGGGAGCTGTTTTTT.

This clonotype has just a few counts. The chain recombines TRBV20-1 with TRBJ1-5; 7 bases align to TRBD1. Germline CDR1 is DFQATT and CDR2 is SNEGSKA (reference sequence). The CDR3 consists of 15 residues. Trimming cost V 2 bases and J 0 bases; bases outside gene matches: 4. CDR3 amino acids: CSARQGQYSNQPQHF. The CDR3 region has the DNA TGCAGTGCTAGACAGGGACAGTATAGCAATCAGCCCCAGCATTTT.